This T cell receptor (beta chain) comes out of a study of blood T cells in healthy people across ages. Trimming took off 4 bases at V and 0 bases at J, with 18 bases between the two ends. The CDR3 contains 17 residues. The germline CDR1 and CDR2 sequences are SGHRS and YFSETQ. Whole-study results and caveats: Nothing was known about donor CMV status, and this possibly confounded expanded clonotype changes. Diversity of TCR beta correlated strongly with naive T cell percentage. Estimates based on one million T cells were treated as lower bounds.

A sample-barcoded 5' primer and a J-beta primer mix were used in a second PCR of roughly 6 to 12 cycles. A minimum of 2.5 million CDR3-containing paired-end reads was obtained for each sample. TCRdb reprocessed the 5' RACE reads with MiXCR, giving one entry per CDR3 protein. Among 720,000 or so distinct CDR3 sequences, less than 45% were seen once, and the ten largest hold 30%. A remark on this clonotype: The antigen remains unidentified.

The rearrangement joins TRBV5-1 to TRBJ2-3, with a possible D match to TRBD2 (6 bases). Sequenced material: blood. This clonotype was sampled from a man older than 75 in good health. The CDR3 sequence: CASSHWGGDTSTDTQYF. The CDR3 DNA follows: TGCGCCAGCAGCCACTGGGGCGGGGATACTAGCACAGATACGCAGTATTTT.